These 14 T cell receptor beta chains originate from one sample sequenced in a study of CD8 T cells in Susac syndrome. RNA was extracted with the RNeasy kit, and a quantity of roughly 0.45 to 1 ug was reverse transcribed using random hexamers. In TCRdb, the immunoSEQ multiplex PCR reads were re-called with MiXCR into one record per CDR3 protein. The sample yields tens of thousands of distinct CDR3 sequences, about 96% seen once. Sequencing was done on a sample of CD8+ T cells from PBMCs. The receptors come from a human donor with Susac syndrome.

This chain links TRBV6-6 with TRBJ1-6, with 8 bases identical to TRBD1. The junction had 4 bases not matched to a gene; V was cut back by 0 bases and J by 9 bases. Germline CDR1 and CDR2: MNHNY and SVGAGI (reference sequence). CDR3 size: 15 residues. CDR3 sequence reads: CASSYSTGAVSPLHF. As DNA, the CDR3 is TGTGCCAGCAGTTACTCGACAGGGGCCGTTTCACCCCTCCACTTT.

The chain joins TRBV12-3 or TRBV12-4 to TRBJ1-2; D perhaps matches TRBD1 (5 bases). This CDR3 is 12 amino acids long. V was trimmed by 5 bases and J by 8 bases, leaving 12 bases between them. CDR3 loop: CASSLQGEGYTF. In DNA, the CDR3 is TGTGCCAGCAGTCTGCAGGGAGAAGGCTACACCTTC.

The table lists this clonotype with a few counts. V usage is TRBV12-3 or TRBV12-4 and J usage is TRBJ2-2, with D perhaps TRBD1 or TRBD2 (5 bases each). Deletions cut 6 bases from V and 5 bases from J, with 7 bases between. This CDR3 has 12 amino acids. CDR3 sequence reads: CASRRGTGELFF. The CDR3 DNA is TGTGCCAGCAGGAGGGGTACCGGGGAGCTGTTTTTT.

The rearrangement uses TRBV29-1 and TRBJ1-1; 7 bases are shared with TRBD1. V lost 7 bases, J lost 6 bases, and 5 bases stayed unmatched. The CDR3 consists of 11 residues. Germline lookup yields CDR1 SQVTM and CDR2 ANQGSEA. The CDR3 reads CSGGQQPEAFF. The CDR3 bases are TGCAGCGGGGGACAGCAGCCTGAAGCTTTCTTT.

V gene TRBV2 combines with J gene TRBJ1-5; a possible D gene is TRBD1 (5 bases). Germline values: CDR1 SNHLY, CDR2 FYNNEI. The CDR3 has 13 residues. V was shortened by 8 bases and J by 7 bases, with 15 bases between the two germline ends. DNA for the CDR3: TGTGCCAGCGGAGGGACCGCGAACCAGCCCCAGCATTTT. Its translation: CASGGTANQPQHF.

The chain uses TRBV4-3 and TRBJ1-2; TRBD1 aligns across 10 bases. With V trimmed by 2 bases and J by 2 bases, 2 bases remained unmatched. This CDR3 spans 15 amino acids. Germline V gene data show CDR1 as LGHNA and CDR2 as YSLEER. In DNA, the CDR3 is TGCGCCAGCAGCCAACAGACAGGGGGCAACTATGGCTACACCTTC. Translated, it gives CASSQQTGGNYGYTF.

V usage is TRBV4-3 and J usage is TRBJ2-4, with TRBD1 matching over 10 bases. After removal of 1 base from V and 5 bases from J, the junction contained 2 bases not matched to a gene. CDR3 length: 15 amino acids. The germline V gene encodes CDR1 LGHNA and CDR2 YSLEER. The CDR3 is CASSQGTGGENIQYF. In nucleotides, the CDR3 is TGCGCCAGCAGCCAAGGGACAGGGGGAGAAAACATTCAGTACTTC.

The V gene is TRBV20-1, the J gene TRBJ2-1; the match to TRBD2 covers 14 bases. Trimming cost V 0 bases and J 3 bases; bases outside gene matches: 10. CDR1 is DFQATT and CDR2 is SNEGSKA in the germline V gene (reference sequence). CDR3 length: 19 amino acids. CDR3 sequence (DNA): TGCAGTGCTAGAGATCGTGGGACTAGCGGGGGAACCTACTACAATGAGCAGTTCTTC. Amino acids: CSARDRGTSGGTYYNEQFF.

The chain recombines TRBV4-3 with TRBJ1-1; 9 positions match TRBD1. Germline trimming cut 2 bases from V and 5 bases from J; bases unmatched to any gene: 6. The germline V gene has CDR1 LGHNA and CDR2 YSLEER. The CDR3 consists of 15 residues. The CDR3 region is CASSQLDRGRTEAFF. Written as DNA, the CDR3 is TGCGCCAGCAGCCAACTGGACAGGGGCCGAACTGAAGCTTTCTTT.

The rearrangement links TRBV3-1 to TRBJ1-6; TRBD1 might be the D (5 bases). Germline V lookup: CDR1 LGHDT, CDR2 YNNKEL (reference sequence). This CDR3 is built from 14 residues. Between the trimmed V and J ends, which lost 4 bases and 7 bases, there was a span of 11 bases. CDR3 sequence reads: CASSPGGPNSPLHF. The DNA for the CDR3 is TGTGCCAGCAGCCCCGGGGGACCAAATTCACCCCTCCACTTT.

J is TRBJ2-7 and V is TRBV12-3 or TRBV12-4; 8 nucleotides line up with TRBD1. The CDR3 spans 14 residues. J gave up 2 bases and V 5 bases, and 5 bases lay outside the gene matches. The CDR3: CASSPDREAYEQYF. DNA of the CDR3: TGTGCCAGCAGTCCGGACAGGGAGGCCTACGAGCAGTACTTC.

The chain combines TRBV4-1 with TRBJ1-2, with TRBD1 matching over 8 bases. The junction had 13 bases not matched to a gene; V was cut back by 0 bases and J by 4 bases. Looked up from germline, CDR1 is MGHRA and CDR2 is YSYEKL. CDR3 length equals 18 residues. CDR3 sequence (DNA): TGCGCCAGCAGCCAAGATCCGCCCCCTGACAGGGGAATCTATGGCTACACCTTC. It translates to CASSQDPPPDRGIYGYTF.

This sequence joins TRBV29-1 and TRBJ2-1; no reliable D call. The germline V and J ends were trimmed by 6 bases and 9 bases, with 15 bases remaining between them. The CDR3 is made up of 12 amino acids. Germline V gene data show CDR1 as SQVTM and CDR2 as ANQGSEA. The CDR3 nucleotides read TGCAGCGTCCTTGACCTCGGCGGTGAGCAGTTCTTC. Its protein is CSVLDLGGEQFF.

The chain uses TRBV7-9 and TRBJ2-2; possibly TRBD1 or TRBD2 for D (5 bases each). V was pared by 5 bases and J by 4 bases, with 20 bases between. The germline V gene has CDR1 SEHNR and CDR2 FQNEAQ (reference sequence). The CDR3 is made up of 17 amino acids. CDR3 in amino acids: CASSPQPGPRTTGELFF. The CDR3 coding sequence is TGTGCCAGCAGCCCACAACCGGGACCCCGTACCACCGGGGAGCTGTTTTTT. Based on the CDR3 plus reference TRBV7-9 and TRBJ2-2, the full variable domain is DTGVSQNPRHKITKRGQNVTFRCDPISEHNRLYWYRQTLGQGPEFLTYFQNEAQLEKSRLLSDRFSAERPKGSFSTLEIQRTEQGDSAMYLCASSPQPGPRTTGELFFGEGSRLTVL.